This T cell receptor beta chain emerged from a study of blood T cell repertoires in COVID-19. Background on the study: T cells, B-cell-depleted T cells, or PBMCs supplied cDNA or gDNA.

J gave up 7 bases and V 6 bases, and 4 bases lay outside the gene matches. The CDR3 spans 13 residues. Produced via immunoSEQ multiplex PCR; TCRdb's table is partial and in-frame only. Here the sample spans over 200,000 clones, about 90% being singletons. The gene calls are TRBV12-3 or TRBV12-4 and TRBJ1-4, with 8 bases matching TRBD1. The sequenced sample consisted of PBMCs or T cells enriched from blood (not recorded which). The clonotype comes from a young woman who had been exposed to COVID-19. This CDR3 is CASSRGRGEKLFF. Written as DNA, the CDR3 is TGTGCCAGCAGCAGGGGGCGAGGTGAAAAACTGTTTTTT.